This T cell receptor (beta chain) was found in a study of blood T cell repertoires in COVID-19. Looking at the study overall: Both acute and convalescent COVID-19 samples were obtained from the United States, Italy and Spain. PBMCs, B-cell-depleted T cells, or T cells provided the cDNA or gDNA that made up the material.

CDR1 is SGHTA and CDR2 is FQGNSA in the germline V gene. Losses at the gene ends were 2 bases for V and 5 bases for J; bases not matched to a gene: 7. The CDR3 totals 17 residues. As originally analysed: Nucleated cell number was recorded as an estimate derived from reference gene primer amplification. Only in-frame clones appear in the TCRdb table, and some are missing; sequencing was by immunoSEQ multiplex PCR. That table furnishes V, J and clone size, whereas the DNA furnished D and trimming. The table includes 97,000 or so clones, approximately 84% detected once. Sequencing was done on a sample of peripheral blood. The origin of this receptor is a man between 40 and 49 years old with active or convalescent COVID-19. V is TRBV7-2 and J is TRBJ2-7, with 15 positions matching TRBD2. The CDR3 loop reads CASSLWWRTSGGDEQYF. CDR3 DNA sequence: TGTGCCAGCAGCTTATGGTGGAGGACTAGCGGGGGGGACGAGCAGTACTTC.